This T cell receptor (beta chain) was captured by sequencing in a study of human T cells and chemical hapten exposure. Study overall: Upper-back patch tests with 0.01% DPC were read at 6 days.

TCRdb called the RACE reads again in MiXCR, with one record for every CDR3 protein. The sample contains about 380,000 distinct CDR3 sequences, nearly 5% of which appear only once. CDR3 length equals 16 residues. The V end lost 6 bases, the J end lost 0 bases, and 12 bases lay between the germline ends. Germline CDR1 is SNHLY and CDR2 is FYNNEI. Time point of the sample: patch test 1, 2 weeks after DPC sensitization. The treatment denotes: therapeutic diphenylcyclopropenone sensitization with weekly scalp DPC. This clonotype was observed a handful of times. This clonotype was sampled from a woman aged 45 to 65 with alopecia areata. Some clones in this sample may be carry-over from other donors' samples. Specimen: whole blood, collected in connection with sensitization to the hapten diphenylcyclopropenone (DPC). This chain uses TRBV2 with TRBJ2-6, with a tentative D call TRBD1 (6 bases). The CDR3 sequence: CASSPDSFSGANVLTF. CDR3 in DNA: TGTGCCAGCAGCCCGGACAGTTTCTCTGGGGCCAACGTCCTGACTTTC.